Listed below are T cell receptor beta chains from one sample, sequenced in a study of OX40 agonist ivuxolimab in advanced cancers. The assay was immunoSEQ multiplex PCR, and TCRdb's table has in-frame clones only and misses some. This sample yields roughly 45,000 clones, of which 85% are seen a single time; about 20% belongs to the top ten. The sequences come from CD4+ or CD8+ T cells sorted from blood, collected in a trial of the OX40 agonist ivuxolimab. These receptors all come from an adult with an advanced solid tumor such as melanoma, head and neck, liver or kidney cancer. CDR3s include the opening cysteine and the closing phenylalanine or tryptophan. Each record gives: J gene, D gene, V gene, clone size, CDR3 protein, CDR3 DNA. The D gene is left open where the match is weak. Not every row has a clone size; where given, it reads once, few, many or a size class.

j_call: TRBJ2-3; d_call: TRBD2; v_call: TRBV27; clone_size: few; cdr3_aa: CASSSAAGGLGDTQYF; cdr3_nt: TGTGCCAGCAGTTCCGCAGCGGGGGGGCTGGGAGATACGCAGTATTTT
j_call: TRBJ2-7; d_call: TRBD2; v_call: TRBV4-3; clone_size: .; cdr3_aa: CASSQDQGLAGGYEQYF; cdr3_nt: TGCGCCAGCAGCCAAGATCAGGGACTAGCGGGGGGTTACGAGCAGTACTTC
j_call: TRBJ2-5; d_call: .; v_call: TRBV7-9; clone_size: .; cdr3_aa: CASSPGLVQETQYF; cdr3_nt: TGTGCCAGCAGCCCGGGACTCGTACAAGAGACCCAGTACTTC
j_call: TRBJ2-7; d_call: TRBD1; v_call: TRBV7-2; clone_size: .; cdr3_aa: CASSPGQGAYEQYF; cdr3_nt: TGTGCCAGCAGCCCCGGACAGGGGGCCTACGAGCAGTACTTC
j_call: TRBJ1-2; d_call: .; v_call: TRBV5-8; clone_size: once; cdr3_aa: CASSPLATGYGYTF; cdr3_nt: TGTGCCAGCAGCCCTTTGGCCACAGGCTATGGCTACACCTTC
j_call: TRBJ2-2; d_call: .; v_call: TRBV27; clone_size: once; cdr3_aa: CASSGTNTGELFF; cdr3_nt: TGTGCCAGCAGTGGAACGAACACCGGGGAGCTGTTTTTT
j_call: TRBJ2-5; d_call: TRBD2; v_call: TRBV6-6; clone_size: .; cdr3_aa: CASSRGDSGEGETQYF; cdr3_nt: TGTGCCAGCAGTCGGGGAGATAGCGGGGAGGGAGAGACCCAGTACTTC
j_call: TRBJ1-1; d_call: .; v_call: TRBV14; clone_size: .; cdr3_aa: CASSQERVAEAFF; cdr3_nt: TGTGCCAGCAGCCAAGAAAGGGTTGCTGAAGCTTTCTTT
j_call: TRBJ1-2; d_call: TRBD1; v_call: TRBV18; clone_size: once; cdr3_aa: CASSPRDRGRKNYGYTF; cdr3_nt: TGTGCCAGCTCACCAAGAGACAGGGGGCGAAAGAACTATGGCTACACCTTC
j_call: TRBJ1-2; d_call: .; v_call: TRBV28; clone_size: .; cdr3_aa: CASSFGGQTTQGGYTF; cdr3_nt: TGTGCCAGCAGTTTTGGAGGACAGACCACGCAAGGGGGCTACACCTTC
j_call: TRBJ1-6; d_call: TRBD1; v_call: TRBV7-2; clone_size: few; cdr3_aa: CASRWDRGRSPLHF; cdr3_nt: TGTGCCAGCAGGTGGGACAGGGGACGTTCACCCCTCCACTTT
j_call: TRBJ1-1; d_call: .; v_call: TRBV4-1; clone_size: .; cdr3_aa: CASSQGGVRNTEAFF; cdr3_nt: TGCGCCAGCAGCCAAGGGGGGGTCAGGAACACTGAAGCTTTCTTT
j_call: TRBJ2-1; d_call: .; v_call: TRBV28; clone_size: .; cdr3_aa: CASSYPPDGDYNEQFF; cdr3_nt: TGTGCCAGCAGTTACCCCCCGGACGGAGACTACAATGAGCAGTTCTTC
j_call: TRBJ1-1; d_call: .; v_call: TRBV14; clone_size: once; cdr3_aa: CASSQGPEGLGTEAFF; cdr3_nt: TGTGCCAGCAGCCAAGGTCCCGAGGGCTTAGGGACTGAAGCTTTCTTT
j_call: TRBJ2-7; d_call: .; v_call: TRBV27; clone_size: .; cdr3_aa: CASSLTFWGEQYF; cdr3_nt: TGTGCCAGCAGCTTAACTTTCTGGGGGGAGCAGTACTTC
j_call: TRBJ1-1; d_call: TRBD1; v_call: TRBV4-3; clone_size: .; cdr3_aa: CASSQVLGSTGGMAFF; cdr3_nt: TGCGCCAGCAGCCAAGTTTTGGGGTCGACAGGGGGCATGGCTTTCTTT
j_call: TRBJ2-1; d_call: .; v_call: TRBV30; clone_size: once; cdr3_aa: CAWSGDSRSQFF; cdr3_nt: TGTGCCTGGAGCGGGGACTCCCGCAGTCAGTTCTTC
j_call: TRBJ1-6; d_call: .; v_call: TRBV4-3; clone_size: .; cdr3_aa: CASSQGTQSPLHF; cdr3_nt: TGCGCCAGCAGCCAAGGCACGCAGTCACCCCTCCACTTT
j_call: TRBJ1-1; d_call: .; v_call: TRBV19; clone_size: .; cdr3_aa: CASSLGNTEAFF; cdr3_nt: TGTGCCAGTAGTTTGGGAAACACTGAAGCTTTCTTT
j_call: TRBJ1-2; d_call: .; v_call: TRBV10-3; clone_size: .; cdr3_aa: CAISVGKEAGENYGYTF; cdr3_nt: TGTGCCATCAGTGTCGGGAAGGAGGCGGGGGAAAACTATGGCTACACCTTC
j_call: TRBJ1-2; d_call: .; v_call: TRBV6-6; clone_size: .; cdr3_aa: CAAGADYGYTF; cdr3_nt: TGTGCCGCGGGGGCAGACTATGGCTACACCTTC
j_call: TRBJ2-2; d_call: TRBD1; v_call: TRBV6-5; clone_size: .; cdr3_aa: CASSHDRGTGELFF; cdr3_nt: TGTGCCAGCAGCCACGACAGGGGCACCGGGGAGCTGTTTTTT
j_call: TRBJ2-2; d_call: .; v_call: TRBV15; clone_size: .; cdr3_aa: CATSRAGANTGELFF; cdr3_nt: TGTGCCACCAGCAGAGCAGGGGCGAACACCGGGGAGCTGTTTTTT
j_call: TRBJ2-3; d_call: .; v_call: TRBV25-1; clone_size: .; cdr3_aa: CASSVSFLTDTQYF; cdr3_nt: TGTGCCAGCAGTGTATCGTTCCTCACAGATACGCAGTATTTT
j_call: TRBJ1-1; d_call: TRBD1; v_call: TRBV6-5; clone_size: .; cdr3_aa: CASTPQGDTEAFF; cdr3_nt: TGTGCCAGCACCCCACAGGGGGACACTGAAGCTTTCTTT
j_call: TRBJ2-7; d_call: .; v_call: TRBV6-5; clone_size: .; cdr3_aa: CASSPHPFPYEQYF; cdr3_nt: TGTGCCAGCAGCCCGCATCCCTTTCCCTACGAGCAGTACTTC
j_call: TRBJ1-2; d_call: TRBD1; v_call: TRBV29-1; clone_size: medium-sized; cdr3_aa: CSVDTGARGYTF; cdr3_nt: TGCAGCGTTGATACAGGGGCTCGCGGCTACACCTTC
j_call: TRBJ1-4; d_call: .; v_call: TRBV4-3; clone_size: .; cdr3_aa: CASSQVSTNEKLFF; cdr3_nt: TGCGCCAGCAGCCAAGTTTCAACTAATGAAAAACTGTTTTTT
j_call: TRBJ1-2; d_call: .; v_call: TRBV6-6; clone_size: .; cdr3_aa: CASTPRGSYGYTF; cdr3_nt: TGTGCCAGCACCCCCAGAGGGAGTTATGGCTACACCTTC
j_call: TRBJ2-2; d_call: TRBD1; v_call: TRBV2; clone_size: .; cdr3_aa: CASRDRVTGELFF; cdr3_nt: TGTGCCAGCAGGGACAGGGTTACCGGGGAGCTGTTTTTT
j_call: TRBJ1-5; d_call: TRBD1; v_call: TRBV25-1; clone_size: few; cdr3_aa: CASSEWTGPQHF; cdr3_nt: TGTGCCAGCAGTGAATGGACAGGGCCCCAGCATTTT
j_call: TRBJ2-5; d_call: .; v_call: TRBV19; clone_size: .; cdr3_aa: CASTSTEQETQYF; cdr3_nt: TGTGCCAGTACTTCGACAGAACAAGAGACCCAGTACTTC
j_call: TRBJ1-5; d_call: .; v_call: TRBV25-1; clone_size: .; cdr3_aa: CAGKKWASNQPQHF; cdr3_nt: TGTGCCGGTAAAAAGTGGGCTAGCAATCAGCCCCAGCATTTT
j_call: TRBJ1-1; d_call: TRBD1; v_call: TRBV7-3; clone_size: few; cdr3_aa: CASSHGQETEAFF; cdr3_nt: TGTGCCAGCAGCCACGGACAGGAAACTGAAGCTTTCTTT
j_call: TRBJ2-1; d_call: .; v_call: TRBV9; clone_size: .; cdr3_aa: CASSSKYNEQFF; cdr3_nt: TGTGCCAGCAGCTCAAAATACAATGAGCAGTTCTTC
j_call: TRBJ2-1; d_call: .; v_call: TRBV11-2; clone_size: .; cdr3_aa: CASSFRYGQGFYNEQFF; cdr3_nt: TGTGCCAGCAGCTTTCGTTATGGGCAGGGGTTCTACAATGAGCAGTTCTTC